Each of the 5 T cell receptor beta chains below was sequenced from the same sample in a study of graft-versus-host responses after intestinal transplantation. Profiled with immunoSEQ multiplex PCR; TCRdb holds only in-frame clones, not every one. Here the sample spans 15,000 to 20,000 clones, 65% to 90% being singletons. Processed graft tissue released its intraepithelial and lamina propria lymphocytes. Sequencing used ileum tissue, obtained approximately 590 days after intestinal transplantation. These receptors were collected from a human patient who received an intestinal transplant, so some T cells may come from the graft donor.

The chain carries TRBV12-5 and TRBJ1-5; the D is unclear. This CDR3 has 13 residues. Germline V lookup: CDR1 LGHNT, CDR2 FRNRAP. Deletions cut 1 base from V and 7 bases from J, with 8 bases between. CDR3 region: CASGLEGGQPQHF. CDR3 coding DNA: TGTGCTAGTGGTTTGGAAGGAGGACAGCCCCAGCATTTT.

Written as DNA, the CDR3 is TGTGCCAGCAGCAGGGGTTATAGACAGGGTGGTACCGGGGAGCTGTTTTTT. It yields the protein CASSRGYRQGGTGELFF. This chain connects TRBV9 to TRBJ2-2, with 7 bases matching TRBD1. The J segment lost 5 bases and the V segment lost 4 bases, leaving 14 bases of the junction unmatched. Germline lookup yields CDR1 SGDLS and CDR2 YYNGEE. CDR3 length equals 17 residues.

This clone was observed a handful of times. The V and J genes are TRBV6-5 and TRBJ1-4; D not certain. The V gene's germline CDR1 is MNHEY and CDR2 SVGAGI. The CDR3 length is 15 residues. Trimming pared 9 bases from V and 0 bases from J, leaving 14 bases between. The DNA of the CDR3 is TGTGCCAGTAGGTTCGGGGATACAACTAATGAAAAACTGTTTTTT. It is translated as CASRFGDTTNEKLFF.

The chain links TRBV6-1 to TRBJ2-5; 9 bases line up with TRBD2. The CDR3 sequence is 16 residues long. Unmatched junction bases numbered 9, after V lost 1 base and J lost 6 bases. Germline V gene data show CDR1 as MNHNS and CDR2 as SASEGT. CDR3 sequence (DNA): TGTGCCAGCAGTGAAGTGGGAGCGGGGGGCCGACAGACCCAGTACTTC. It is translated as CASSEVGAGGRQTQYF.

V usage is TRBV18 and J usage is TRBJ1-1, with no clear D. Germline V gives CDR1 KGHSH, CDR2 LQKENI. This CDR3 spans 14 amino acids. V lost 4 bases and J 1 base, leaving 10 bases between the germline ends. CDR3 in DNA: TGTGCCAGCTCACTCAACCTGGAGAACACTGAAGCTTTCTTT. It is translated as CASSLNLENTEAFF.